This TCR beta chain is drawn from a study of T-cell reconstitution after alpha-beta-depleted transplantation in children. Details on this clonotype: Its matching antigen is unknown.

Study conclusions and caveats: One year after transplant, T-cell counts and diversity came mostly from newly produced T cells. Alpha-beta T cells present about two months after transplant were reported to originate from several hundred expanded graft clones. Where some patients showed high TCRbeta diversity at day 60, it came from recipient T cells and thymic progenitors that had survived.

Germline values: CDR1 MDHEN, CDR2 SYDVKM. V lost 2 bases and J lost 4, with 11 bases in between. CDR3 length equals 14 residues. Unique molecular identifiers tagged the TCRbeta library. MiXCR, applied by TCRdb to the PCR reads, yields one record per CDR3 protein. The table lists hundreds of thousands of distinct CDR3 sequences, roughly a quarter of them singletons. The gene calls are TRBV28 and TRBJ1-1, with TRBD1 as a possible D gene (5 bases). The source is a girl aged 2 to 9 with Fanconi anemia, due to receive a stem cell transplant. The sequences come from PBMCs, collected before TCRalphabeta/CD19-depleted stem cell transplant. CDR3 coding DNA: TGTGCCAGCAGTTTAGGTCCAGGGTCCACTGAAGCTTTCTTT. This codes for CASSLGPGSTEAFF.